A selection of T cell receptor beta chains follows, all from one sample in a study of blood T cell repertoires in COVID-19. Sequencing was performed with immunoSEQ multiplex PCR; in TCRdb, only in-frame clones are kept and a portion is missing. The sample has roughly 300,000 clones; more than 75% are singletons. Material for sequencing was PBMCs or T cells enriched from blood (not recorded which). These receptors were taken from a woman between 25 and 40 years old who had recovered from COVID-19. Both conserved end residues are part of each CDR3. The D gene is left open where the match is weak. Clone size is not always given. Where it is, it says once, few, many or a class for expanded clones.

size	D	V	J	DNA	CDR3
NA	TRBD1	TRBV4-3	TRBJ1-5	TGCGCCAGCAGCCAGTTTCCGGGAGGGGGCATTCAGCCCCAGCATTTT	CASSQFPGGGIQPQHF
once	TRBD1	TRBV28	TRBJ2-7	TGTGCCAGCAGTTACGGGACAGGGACCTACGAGCAGTACTTC	CASSYGTGTYEQYF
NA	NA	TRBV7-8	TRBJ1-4	TGTGCCAGCAGCCTCTTAGGAGCCTCCGCAACTAATGAAAAACTGTTTTTT	CASSLLGASATNEKLFF
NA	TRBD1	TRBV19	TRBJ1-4	TGTGCCAGTAGTACCCCACAGGGGCTTAATGAAAAACTGTTTTTT	CASSTPQGLNEKLFF
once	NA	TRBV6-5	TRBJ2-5	TGTGCCAGCAGTTCGCAGGCGGAGACCCAGTACTTC	CASSSQAETQYF
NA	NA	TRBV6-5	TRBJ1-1	TGTGCCAGCAGCCAACGGGGGGACACTGAAGCTTTCTTT	CASSQRGDTEAFF
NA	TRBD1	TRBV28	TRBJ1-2	TGTGCCAGCAGTTTAGTGGACAGGGTCTATGGCTACACCTTC	CASSLVDRVYGYTF
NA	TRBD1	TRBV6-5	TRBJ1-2	TGTGCCAGCAGGACAGGGAGAAGTTATGGCTACACCTTC	CASRTGRSYGYTF
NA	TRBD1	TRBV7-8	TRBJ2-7	TGTGCCAGCAGCTTAGCGGTGAGACAGGGGGCGGGAGAGCAGTACTTC	CASSLAVRQGAGEQYF
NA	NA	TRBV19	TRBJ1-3	TGTGCCAGTAGTATAGGTGGGACAGGAAACACCATATATTTT	CASSIGGTGNTIYF
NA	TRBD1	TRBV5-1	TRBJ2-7	TGCGCCAGCAGCTGGACAGGGGGGGACGAGCAGTACTTC	CASSWTGGDEQYF
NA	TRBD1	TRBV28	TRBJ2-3	TGTGCCAGCCCCCCCCAGCAGGGGGCCGGCACAGATACGCAGTATTTT	CASPPQQGAGTDTQYF
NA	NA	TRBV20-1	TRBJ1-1	TGCAGTGCTAGCCGGGAAGAGGCTTTCTTT	CSASREEAFF
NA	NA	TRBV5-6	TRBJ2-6	TGTGCCAGCAGCTTGGAGGAGGGGGCCGTTCTATCTGGGGCCAACGTCCTGACTTTC	CASSLEEGAVLSGANVLTF
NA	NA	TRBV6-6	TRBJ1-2	TGTGCCAGCAGTTACCCCGACAGGTACGGAGGCTACACCTTC	CASSYPDRYGGYTF
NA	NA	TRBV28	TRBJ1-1	TGTGCCAGCAGTCCACCCAGGGGGAACACTGAAGCTTTCTTT	CASSPPRGNTEAFF
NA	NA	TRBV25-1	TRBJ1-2	TGTGCCAGCAGTGAATATTGGGACACGCTTAACTATGGCTACACCTTC	CASSEYWDTLNYGYTF
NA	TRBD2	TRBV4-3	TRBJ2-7	TGCGCCAGCAGCCACGATACTAGCGGGGGGGCCTACGAGCAGTACTTC	CASSHDTSGGAYEQYF
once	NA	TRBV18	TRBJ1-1	TGTGCCAGCTCACTGCTAGAAAGGACTGAAGCTTTCTTT	CASSLLERTEAFF
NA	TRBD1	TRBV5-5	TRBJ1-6	TGTGCCAGCAGCTTTCAGACAGGGGGATTCTTCACCCTCCACTTT	CASSFQTGGFFTLHF
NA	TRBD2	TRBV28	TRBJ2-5	TGTGCCAGCAGTAAAATTCGGGGGGGAGAGACCCAGTACTTC	CASSKIRGGETQYF
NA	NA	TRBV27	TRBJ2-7	TGTGCCAGCAGTTTCTCGTCCGGGACACTCTCCTACGAGCAGTACTTC	CASSFSSGTLSYEQYF
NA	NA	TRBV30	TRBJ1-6	TGTGCTTTAGACTCTACCTATAATTCACCCCTCCACTTT	CALDSTYNSPLHF
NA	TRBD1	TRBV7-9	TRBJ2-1	TGTGCCAGCAGCTTCGACAGGGGATTCTACAATGAGCAGTTCTTC	CASSFDRGFYNEQFF
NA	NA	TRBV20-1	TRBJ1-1	TGCAGTGCTAGTCAGGGCGGCATGAACACTGAAGCTTTCTTT	CSASQGGMNTEAFF
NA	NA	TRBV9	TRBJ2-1	TGTGCCAGCACCCCAGGGGACTCCTACAATGAGCAGTTCTTC	CASTPGDSYNEQFF
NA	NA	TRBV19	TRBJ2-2	TGTGCCAGTGGCCAAGGCAGCGCCGGGAACACCGGGGAGCTGTTTTTT	CASGQGSAGNTGELFF
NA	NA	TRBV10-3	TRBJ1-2	TGTGCCATCAGTGCCCAGGTTACCTATGGCTACACCTTC	CAISAQVTYGYTF
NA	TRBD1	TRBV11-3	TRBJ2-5	TGTGCCAGCAGCTTAGACGGGACAGGTGGAGAGACCCAGTACTTC	CASSLDGTGGETQYF
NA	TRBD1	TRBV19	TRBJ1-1	TGTGCCAGTAGTATAGTAGGACAGGAGAACACTGAAGCTTTCTTT	CASSIVGQENTEAFF
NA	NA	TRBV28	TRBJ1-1	TGTGCCAGCAGTGCCCAACATGGTAAAGCTTTCTTT	CASSAQHGKAFF
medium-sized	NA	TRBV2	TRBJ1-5	TGTGCCAGCAGGGACAGTTTTGGCAATCAGCCCCAGCATTTT	CASRDSFGNQPQHF
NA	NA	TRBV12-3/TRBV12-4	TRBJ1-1	TGTGCCAGCAGTTTTTCGACTGAAGCTTTCTTT	CASSFSTEAFF
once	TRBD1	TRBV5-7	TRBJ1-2	TGTGCCAGCAGCCCCCCAGGGGGCGTAAACTATGGCTACACCTTC	CASSPPGGVNYGYTF
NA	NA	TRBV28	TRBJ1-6	TGTGCCAGCAGTAGAGGCCTAAATTCACCCCTCCACTTT	CASSRGLNSPLHF
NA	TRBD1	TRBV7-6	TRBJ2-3	TGTGCCAGCAGCACTTATACAGGGGGCCTCGCGGATACGCAGTATTTT	CASSTYTGGLADTQYF
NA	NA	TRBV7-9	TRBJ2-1	TGTGCCAGCAGCTCCCCTATGCGCCCGTCCTACAATGAGCAGTTCTTC	CASSSPMRPSYNEQFF
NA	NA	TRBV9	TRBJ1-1	TGTGCCAGCAGCGTAGACGCGGGGAGGAACACTGAAGCTTTCTTT	CASSVDAGRNTEAFF
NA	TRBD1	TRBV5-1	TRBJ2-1	TGCGCCAGCAGCTTAGTTGGACAGGACAATGAGCAGTTCTTC	CASSLVGQDNEQFF
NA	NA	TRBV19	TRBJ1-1	TGTGCCAGTAGTATAGATATAGGCAGTAGCATGAACACTGAAGCTTTCTTT	CASSIDIGSSMNTEAFF
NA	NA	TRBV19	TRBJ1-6	TGTGCCAGTAGTATATGGGGGCGAAGTAATTCACCCCTCCACTTT	CASSIWGRSNSPLHF
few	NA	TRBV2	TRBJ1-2	TGTGCCAGCAGTGAATCCACGGGTCGATCTAGGGGCTACACCTTC	CASSESTGRSRGYTF
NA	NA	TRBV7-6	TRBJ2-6	TGTGCCAGCAGCTTCCCTTGGACAGTTAGCTCTGGGGCCAACGTCCTGACTTTC	CASSFPWTVSSGANVLTF
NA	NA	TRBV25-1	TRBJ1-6	TGTGCCAGCAGTGAGGACACTTTGCTTTCACCCCTCCACTTT	CASSEDTLLSPLHF
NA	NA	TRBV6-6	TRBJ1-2	TGTGCCAGCAGTTACACTACGTTGACGAAGGACTATGGCTACACCTTC	CASSYTTLTKDYGYTF
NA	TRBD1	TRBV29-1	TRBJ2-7	TGCAGCGTTGCAAGACAGGGAGCCCCCTACGAGCAGTACTTC	CSVARQGAPYEQYF
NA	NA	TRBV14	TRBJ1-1	TGTGCCAGCAGCCAAGCCTTCGGGGGCACTGAAGCTTTCTTT	CASSQAFGGTEAFF